Listed below are T cell receptor beta chains from one sample, sequenced in a study of beta chain features in type 1 diabetes. Assay used: immunoSEQ multiplex PCR; TCRdb lists only in-frame clones, some missing. Counted here are over 120,000 clones, roughly an eighth occurring once; the ten biggest clones make up 1.3%. The sample taken for sequencing was central memory CD4+ T cells from blood. These receptors were collected from a man between 18 and 35 years old with type 1 diabetes. Each CDR3 is given with its conserved first and last residue. The D gene is left open where the match is weak. Part of the rows lack a size; the others show once, few, many or a class for expanded clones.

CDR3 DNA: TGTGCCAGCAGCTTAGCTCGAGACAGGAACCTCAACACCGGGGAGCTGTTTTTT
CDR3 protein: CASSLARDRNLNTGELFF
J gene: TRBJ2-2
V gene: TRBV7-8
clone size: -
D gene: -

CDR3 DNA: TGTGCCAGCAGTCAGGGTCCCTACGAGCAGTACTTC
CDR3 protein: CASSQGPYEQYF
J gene: TRBJ2-7
V gene: TRBV7-8
clone size: few
D gene: -

CDR3 DNA: TGTGCCAGCAGCTATCTGGGGTCGAGCTCCTACAATGAGCAGTTCTTC
CDR3 protein: CASSYLGSSSYNEQFF
J gene: TRBJ2-1
V gene: TRBV2
clone size: few
D gene: -

CDR3 DNA: TGTGCCAGCAGCCTCGGGTGGGCTGGCACTGAAGCTTTCTTT
CDR3 protein: CASSLGWAGTEAFF
J gene: TRBJ1-1
V gene: TRBV7-2
clone size: -
D gene: -

CDR3 DNA: TGTGCCATCAGTGGACGACAGGGGGACGAGCAGTACTTC
CDR3 protein: CAISGRQGDEQYF
J gene: TRBJ2-7
V gene: TRBV10-3
clone size: -
D gene: TRBD1

CDR3 DNA: TGTGCCAGCAGCCAAGAGGAGCGGGGCTCCGATACGCAGTATTTT
CDR3 protein: CASSQEERGSDTQYF
J gene: TRBJ2-3
V gene: TRBV7-2
clone size: few
D gene: TRBD2

CDR3 DNA: TGTGCCAGCAGCTTGGAACAGAGCTCCTACAATGAGCAGTTCTTC
CDR3 protein: CASSLEQSSYNEQFF
J gene: TRBJ2-1
V gene: TRBV5-5
clone size: -
D gene: -

CDR3 DNA: TGTGCCAGCAGTGAAAGCGGTCTAGCGGGCGGCGAGCAGTACTTC
CDR3 protein: CASSESGLAGGEQYF
J gene: TRBJ2-7
V gene: TRBV2
clone size: -
D gene: TRBD2

CDR3 DNA: TGCAGCGTGAGACAGGGGGGGGGCAATCAGCCCCAGCATTTT
CDR3 protein: CSVRQGGGNQPQHF
J gene: TRBJ1-5
V gene: TRBV29-1
clone size: few
D gene: TRBD1

CDR3 DNA: TGTGCCAGCAGTGGGGGACACCCAGAGACCCAGTACTTC
CDR3 protein: CASSGGHPETQYF
J gene: TRBJ2-5
V gene: TRBV7-8
clone size: few
D gene: -

CDR3 DNA: TGTGCCAGCAGCACCGGACAGGCTAGGCAGTTCTTC
CDR3 protein: CASSTGQARQFF
J gene: TRBJ2-1
V gene: TRBV13
clone size: many
D gene: TRBD1

CDR3 DNA: TGTGCCATCAGTGAGTCGACAGAATATGAGCAGTTCTTC
CDR3 protein: CAISESTEYEQFF
J gene: TRBJ2-1
V gene: TRBV10-3
clone size: few
D gene: -

CDR3 DNA: TGCGCCAGCACCCTTGGTGGGGGCCCCTACAATGAGCAGTTCTTC
CDR3 protein: CASTLGGGPYNEQFF
J gene: TRBJ2-1
V gene: TRBV5-1
clone size: -
D gene: -

CDR3 DNA: TGTGCCTGGAGGAGAAGGGGGCGTGGCTTTGAGGAAAAACTGTTTTTT
CDR3 protein: CAWRRRGRGFEEKLFF
J gene: TRBJ1-4
V gene: TRBV30
clone size: -
D gene: TRBD1

CDR3 DNA: TGCAGCGTTGAAGATGGACAGGGGGCCAACAATGAGCAGTTCTTC
CDR3 protein: CSVEDGQGANNEQFF
J gene: TRBJ2-1
V gene: TRBV29-1
clone size: few
D gene: TRBD1

CDR3 DNA: TGTGCCAGTAGTATAGTTGGGGGCTATGGCTACACCTTC
CDR3 protein: CASSIVGGYGYTF
J gene: TRBJ1-2
V gene: TRBV19
clone size: many
D gene: -

CDR3 DNA: TGTGCCAGCACAGGACAGGGGAACACTGAAGCTTTCTTT
CDR3 protein: CASTGQGNTEAFF
J gene: TRBJ1-1
V gene: TRBV6-1
clone size: -
D gene: TRBD1

CDR3 DNA: TGCAGTGCTCAGAGGGGGTACGAGCAGTACTTC
CDR3 protein: CSAQRGYEQYF
J gene: TRBJ2-7
V gene: TRBV20-1
clone size: many
D gene: -

CDR3 DNA: TGCGCCAGCAGTCAGCCGGTGGGGAACTATGGCTACACCTTC
CDR3 protein: CASSQPVGNYGYTF
J gene: TRBJ1-2
V gene: TRBV23-1
clone size: -
D gene: -

CDR3 DNA: TGTGTCTGGAGTTGGACTAGCGGGATCGTCAATGAGCAGTTCTTC
CDR3 protein: CVWSWTSGIVNEQFF
J gene: TRBJ2-1
V gene: TRBV30
clone size: few
D gene: TRBD2

CDR3 DNA: TGTGCCAGCAGTTTGGGAGGCTATGGCTACACCTTC
CDR3 protein: CASSLGGYGYTF
J gene: TRBJ1-2
V gene: TRBV28
clone size: -
D gene: -

CDR3 DNA: TGCGCCAGCAGCCTGGGACAGGACTATTACGAGCAGTACTTC
CDR3 protein: CASSLGQDYYEQYF
J gene: TRBJ2-7
V gene: TRBV5-1
clone size: -
D gene: TRBD1

CDR3 DNA: TGTGCCAGCAGCAACCAACACCTGAGGACTGAAGCTTTCTTT
CDR3 protein: CASSNQHLRTEAFF
J gene: TRBJ1-1
V gene: TRBV14
clone size: few
D gene: -

CDR3 DNA: TGTGCCAGCAGCTTATACCGATCGAATTCACCCCTCCACTTT
CDR3 protein: CASSLYRSNSPLHF
J gene: TRBJ1-6
V gene: TRBV7-8
clone size: few
D gene: -

CDR3 DNA: TGTGCCAGCAAGGACACTGCAACTAATGAAAAACTGTTTTTT
CDR3 protein: CASKDTATNEKLFF
J gene: TRBJ1-4
V gene: TRBV7-2
clone size: -
D gene: -

CDR3 DNA: TGTGCCAGCTCACCGTTAGGGATCTCTAAAGAGACCCAGTACTTC
CDR3 protein: CASSPLGISKETQYF
J gene: TRBJ2-5
V gene: TRBV18
clone size: -
D gene: -

CDR3 DNA: TGTGCCAGCAGCCTCCGCCTCGGGCAAAGTATGAACATTCAGTACTTC
CDR3 protein: CASSLRLGQSMNIQYF
J gene: TRBJ2-4
V gene: TRBV7-2
clone size: -
D gene: -

CDR3 DNA: TGTGCCAGCAGCTACACTTTGTCCGGGGCGGATGGCTACACCTTC
CDR3 protein: CASSYTLSGADGYTF
J gene: TRBJ1-2
V gene: TRBV25-1
clone size: few
D gene: -

CDR3 DNA: TGTGCCAGCAGCCCAAGGAGGACTGAAGCTTTCTTT
CDR3 protein: CASSPRRTEAFF
J gene: TRBJ1-1
V gene: TRBV14
clone size: many
D gene: -

CDR3 DNA: TGCAGCGTCGCGACCGGGACAGCTGTTACGGGCTACACCTTC
CDR3 protein: CSVATGTAVTGYTF
J gene: TRBJ1-2
V gene: TRBV29-1
clone size: -
D gene: TRBD1

CDR3 DNA: TGTGCCAGCAGTTTAGGGGGCACGCCTTCCTACGAGCAGTACTTC
CDR3 protein: CASSLGGTPSYEQYF
J gene: TRBJ2-7
V gene: TRBV28
clone size: -
D gene: -

CDR3 DNA: TGTGCCATCAGTGAGTCGGGGGGGGCTAATCAGCCCCAGCATTTT
CDR3 protein: CAISESGGANQPQHF
J gene: TRBJ1-5
V gene: TRBV10-3
clone size: -
D gene: -

CDR3 DNA: TGCAGCGTTGATGCCTCGGGGGTGGGTGGCACTGAAGCTTTCTTT
CDR3 protein: CSVDASGVGGTEAFF
J gene: TRBJ1-1
V gene: TRBV29-1
clone size: -
D gene: -

CDR3 DNA: TGCGCCAGCAGCCGTCTCCCCAGGCCGAGCACAGATACGCAGTATTTT
CDR3 protein: CASSRLPRPSTDTQYF
J gene: TRBJ2-3
V gene: TRBV5-1
clone size: -
D gene: -

CDR3 DNA: TGTGCCAGCAGCCCGTCGACAGGGACTAGCACAGATACGCAGTATTTT
CDR3 protein: CASSPSTGTSTDTQYF
J gene: TRBJ2-3
V gene: TRBV7-8
clone size: -
D gene: -

CDR3 DNA: TGTGCCAGCAGTGACAGGACAGGAAATTCACCCCTCCACTTT
CDR3 protein: CASSDRTGNSPLHF
J gene: TRBJ1-6
V gene: TRBV25-1
clone size: -
D gene: TRBD1

CDR3 DNA: TGTGCCAGTAGCCCGGGACAGACTTACGAGCAGTACTTC
CDR3 protein: CASSPGQTYEQYF
J gene: TRBJ2-7
V gene: TRBV28
clone size: few
D gene: TRBD1

CDR3 DNA: TGTGCCAGTAGTCTCGGGACCGAACAAGAGACCCAGTACTTC
CDR3 protein: CASSLGTEQETQYF
J gene: TRBJ2-5
V gene: TRBV19
clone size: few
D gene: -

CDR3 DNA: TGTGCCAGCAGCGGTAACCTTTATGGCTACACCTTC
CDR3 protein: CASSGNLYGYTF
J gene: TRBJ1-2
V gene: TRBV7-2
clone size: few
D gene: -

CDR3 DNA: TGCAGCGTTGACCCCGGTAACAGGGGCGGTTGGGAGACCCAGTACTTC
CDR3 protein: CSVDPGNRGGWETQYF
J gene: TRBJ2-5
V gene: TRBV29-1
clone size: few
D gene: TRBD1

CDR3 DNA: TGCAGCGTGCGCGGGGAGACCCAGTACTTC
CDR3 protein: CSVRGETQYF
J gene: TRBJ2-5
V gene: TRBV29-1
clone size: few
D gene: -

CDR3 DNA: TGTGCCAGCAGCTCGATCGGCCGCGGGGAGGGCTACACCTTC
CDR3 protein: CASSSIGRGEGYTF
J gene: TRBJ1-2
V gene: TRBV7-8
clone size: -
D gene: -

CDR3 DNA: TGTGCCAGCAGTGAAGCGCGCCTTATCACTGAAGCTTTCTTT
CDR3 protein: CASSEARLITEAFF
J gene: TRBJ1-1
V gene: TRBV2
clone size: -
D gene: -

CDR3 DNA: TGTGCCTGGGGGCGGGATAGCAATCAGCCCCAGCATTTT
CDR3 protein: CAWGRDSNQPQHF
J gene: TRBJ1-5
V gene: TRBV30
clone size: few
D gene: -

CDR3 DNA: TGCAGCGTTAGTACAGCAGATACGCAGTATTTT
CDR3 protein: CSVSTADTQYF
J gene: TRBJ2-3
V gene: TRBV29-1
clone size: many
D gene: -

CDR3 DNA: TGCAGCGTTGAAGATCAGGAGGCAGGCTACCAAGAGACCCAGTACTTC
CDR3 protein: CSVEDQEAGYQETQYF
J gene: TRBJ2-5
V gene: TRBV29-1
clone size: few
D gene: -

CDR3 DNA: TGCGCCAGCAGCATGCAGGGAGCTGAAGCTTTCTTT
CDR3 protein: CASSMQGAEAFF
J gene: TRBJ1-1
V gene: TRBV5-1
clone size: few
D gene: -

CDR3 DNA: TGTGCCTGGAGGAGGGCGCCCTACGAGCAGTACTTC
CDR3 protein: CAWRRAPYEQYF
J gene: TRBJ2-7
V gene: TRBV30
clone size: few
D gene: -

CDR3 DNA: TGTGCCAGCAGCTTACAGGGAAACTCCTACGAGCAGTACTTC
CDR3 protein: CASSLQGNSYEQYF
J gene: TRBJ2-7
V gene: TRBV7-9
clone size: -
D gene: -

CDR3 DNA: TGTGCCAGCAGGGAGACAGGTAGCTCCTACGAGCAGTACTTC
CDR3 protein: CASRETGSSYEQYF
J gene: TRBJ2-7
V gene: TRBV6-5
clone size: -
D gene: -